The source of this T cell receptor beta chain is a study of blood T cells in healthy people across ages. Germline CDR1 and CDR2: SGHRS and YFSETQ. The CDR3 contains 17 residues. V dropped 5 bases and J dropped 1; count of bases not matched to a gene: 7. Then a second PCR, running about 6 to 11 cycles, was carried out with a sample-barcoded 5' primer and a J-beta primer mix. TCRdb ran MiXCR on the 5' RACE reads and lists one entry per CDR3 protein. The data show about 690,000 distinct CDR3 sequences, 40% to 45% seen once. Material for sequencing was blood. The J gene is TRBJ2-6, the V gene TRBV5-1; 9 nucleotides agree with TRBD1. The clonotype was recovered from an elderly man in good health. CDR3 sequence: CASSRQGDASGANVLTF. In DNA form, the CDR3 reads TGCGCCAGCAGTAGACAGGGGGACGCGTCTGGGGCCAACGTCCTGACTTTC.